These 9 T cell receptor beta chains share one sample of origin, sequenced in a study of OX40 agonist ivuxolimab in advanced cancers. Profiled with immunoSEQ multiplex PCR; TCRdb holds only in-frame clones, not every one. The table lists 80,000 to 100,000 clones, roughly 95% of them singletons, with 0.18% in the top ten. The sequencing used CD4+ or CD8+ T cells sorted from blood, collected in a trial of the OX40 agonist ivuxolimab. The receptors come from an adult with an advanced solid tumor such as melanoma, head and neck, liver or kidney cancer.

The chain carries TRBV27 and TRBJ1-1; D is ambiguous. The ends were cut back, 4 bases at V and 8 bases at J, with 14 bases in the middle. Per germline, CDR1 MNHEY and CDR2 SMNVEV (reference sequence). There are 13 residues in the CDR3. The CDR3 coding sequence is TGTGCCAGCAGTTACTTCGGGAAAAGGGAAGCTTTCTTT. It yields the protein CASSYFGKREAFF.

The chain recombines TRBV15 with TRBJ2-1; 10 nucleotides agree with TRBD2. V trimming: 1 base; J trimming: 3 bases; junction bases outside the gene matches: 3. CDR1 and CDR2 from the germline V gene are LNHNV and YYDKDF (reference sequence). There are 16 residues in the CDR3. CDR3 sequence reads: CATSRGGLADYNEQFF. The CDR3, as DNA: TGTGCCACCAGCAGAGGCGGACTAGCGGACTACAATGAGCAGTTCTTC.

This chain connects TRBV5-6 to TRBJ2-7; D not resolved. Germline V gene lookup returns CDR1 SGHDT and CDR2 YYEEEE. This CDR3 has 11 amino acids. V lost 6 bases and J 6 bases, leaving 10 bases between the germline ends. The CDR3 DNA reads TGTGCCAGCAATCGAGAAAGCGAGCAGTACTTC. Amino acids: CASNRESEQYF.

The V and J genes are TRBV18 and TRBJ2-3; a possible D gene is TRBD1 (6 bases). V lost 2 bases to trimming and J lost 9 bases, with 18 bases between them. This CDR3 spans 15 amino acids. Germline V gene sequence: CDR1 KGHSH, CDR2 LQKENI. The CDR3 loop is CASSPIISGVDTQYF. DNA for the CDR3: TGTGCCAGCTCACCAATAATATCAGGGGTGGACACGCAGTATTTT.

A word on this clone: This CDR3 is also generated by other DNA sequences in the sample. The chain carries TRBV5-6 and TRBJ2-5, with 12 bases that match TRBD2. V dropped 0 bases and J dropped 8; count of bases not matched to a gene: 8. Germline V gene lookup returns CDR1 SGHDT and CDR2 YYEEEE. CDR3 size: 16 residues. This chain's CDR3 is CASSLAGTSGFETQYF. In DNA form, the CDR3 reads TGTGCCAGCAGCTTGGCCGGGACTAGCGGGTTTGAAACCCAGTACTTC.

The count of this clone is one. J is TRBJ1-4 and V is TRBV5-1; 11 bases are a match to TRBD1. This CDR3 is built from 16 residues. From germline, CDR1 is SGHRS and CDR2 YFSETQ. V gave up 1 base and J gave up 4 bases; unmatched junction bases: 3. CDR3 region: CASSLLGQGDNEKLFF. CDR3 nucleotide sequence: TGCGCCAGCAGCTTGTTGGGACAGGGGGATAATGAAAAACTGTTTTTT.

The table lists this clone with a count of one. The V gene is TRBV10-1, the J gene TRBJ1-2; D possibly corresponds to TRBD1 (5 bases). Per the germline V gene, CDR1 is WNHNN and CDR2 is SYGVQD (reference sequence). Trimming removed 3 bases from V and 4 bases from J, with 15 bases in between. The CDR3 loop spans 15 amino acids. The CDR3 DNA reads TGCGCCAGCAGTGACCGGGGCAGTTCCCCCTATGGCTACACCTTC. It encodes CASSDRGSSPYGYTF.

The chain links TRBV5-4 to TRBJ2-7; 8 positions agree with TRBD1. The junction had 12 bases not matched to a gene; V was cut back by 4 bases and J by 0 bases. The CDR3 has 17 amino acids. Looked up from germline, CDR1 is SGHNT and CDR2 is YYREEE (reference sequence). CDR3 bases: TGTGCCAGCAGCACCAGTGTTACAGGGGGAGGCTCCTACGAGCAGTACTTC. It specifies CASSTSVTGGGSYEQYF. The full variable domain, rest sourced from reference TRBV5-4 and TRBJ2-7, is ETGVTQSPTHLIKTRGQQVTLRCSSQSGHNTVSWYQQALGQGPQFIFQYYREEENGRGNFPPRFSGLQFPNYSSELNVNALELDDSALYLCASSTSVTGGGSYEQYFGPGTRLTVT.

The rearrangement links TRBV5-1 to TRBJ2-1; 8 bases map to TRBD1. The CDR3 is 16 residues long. V dropped 2 bases and J dropped 8; count of bases not matched to a gene: 12. Per germline, CDR1 SGHRS and CDR2 YFSETQ. CDR3 sequence: CASSFFRDRSRDEQFF. The CDR3 DNA reads TGCGCCAGCAGCTTCTTCCGGGACAGGTCTAGGGATGAGCAGTTCTTC.